The present T cell receptor beta chain was sequenced within a study of OX40 agonist ivuxolimab in advanced cancers. Data came from immunoSEQ multiplex PCR; TCRdb stores just in-frame clones and leaves some out. The table shows about 59,000 clones, with over 70% occurring only once. In regard to this clone: Its antigen is unidentified.

The germline V gene encodes CDR1 KGHSH and CDR2 LQKENI. The CDR3 totals 13 residues. V was trimmed by 3 bases and J by 4 bases, leaving 6 bases between them. Study outcomes and limitations: Determination of antigen specificity was not performed for the expanded peripheral T cells. Among the least clonally expanded were partial responders at 0.1-3.0 mg/kg.

The chain is built from TRBV18 and TRBJ2-2; D is unresolved. The clonotype comes from an adult with an advanced solid tumor such as melanoma, head and neck, liver or kidney cancer. The sample was CD4+ or CD8+ T cells sorted from blood, taken in a trial of the OX40 agonist ivuxolimab. This chain's CDR3 is CASSPLFTGELFF. CDR3 DNA: TGTGCCAGCTCACCGTTGTTCACCGGGGAGCTGTTTTTT.